The clone carrying this T cell receptor beta chain was detected a few times. Antigen: not known. The time point: proximal margin of the surgical specimen (macroscopically non-inflamed). This record comes from a study of T cell repertoires in ileal Crohn's disease. This CDR3 contains 16 residues. The germline V and J ends were trimmed by 7 bases and 1 base, with 19 bases remaining between them. Per the germline V gene, CDR1 is MNHEY and CDR2 is SMNVEV (reference sequence). Points from the study as a whole: Active smokers at surgery had more clonal expansions than non-smokers.

The method was immunoSEQ multiplex PCR; TCRdb's version includes in-frame clones alone and lacks a portion of them. The table shows a few thousand clones, with 55% to 80% occurring only once. This rearrangement joins TRBV27 to TRBJ1-1, with unresolved D. The sample taken for sequencing was ileal tissue. The clonotype comes from an adult with Crohn's disease. The CDR3 protein is CASTPTLGRQNTEAFF. CDR3 DNA sequence: TGTGCCAGCACCCCAACCCTCGGCCGGCAGAACACTGAAGCTTTCTTT.